This T cell receptor beta chain was sequenced during a study of T cell repertoires in cytomegalovirus infection. On the study more broadly: Indications of both CMV infection and matching HLA type were provided by public TCR beta signatures. Whole-study results and caveats: Dominating the ex vivo response were HLA-C-restricted CMV-specific TCR beta clonotypes.

CDR1 and CDR2 from the germline V gene are SGHTA and FQGNSA. CDR3 length: 16 amino acids. V was cut by 1 base and J by 1 base, with 11 bases left in between. One entry per CDR3 protein results from TCRdb running MiXCR on the reads. The top ten hold around 20% of the sample, which has approximately 280,000 distinct CDR3 sequences, 20% to 25% seen once. This clonotype came up many times. Its antigen is still unknown. The source of this sequence is a human donor in good health (CMV status not recorded). Some clones in this sample may be carry-over from other donors' samples. The specimen was cultured PBMCs, collected from culture after CMV antigen stimulation. The gene calls are TRBV7-2 and TRBJ2-1, with a weak D call TRBD2 (5 bases). The CDR3 loop is CASSLVASLSYNEQFF. DNA of the CDR3: TGTGCCAGCAGCTTAGTAGCTAGCCTTTCCTACAATGAGCAGTTCTTC.